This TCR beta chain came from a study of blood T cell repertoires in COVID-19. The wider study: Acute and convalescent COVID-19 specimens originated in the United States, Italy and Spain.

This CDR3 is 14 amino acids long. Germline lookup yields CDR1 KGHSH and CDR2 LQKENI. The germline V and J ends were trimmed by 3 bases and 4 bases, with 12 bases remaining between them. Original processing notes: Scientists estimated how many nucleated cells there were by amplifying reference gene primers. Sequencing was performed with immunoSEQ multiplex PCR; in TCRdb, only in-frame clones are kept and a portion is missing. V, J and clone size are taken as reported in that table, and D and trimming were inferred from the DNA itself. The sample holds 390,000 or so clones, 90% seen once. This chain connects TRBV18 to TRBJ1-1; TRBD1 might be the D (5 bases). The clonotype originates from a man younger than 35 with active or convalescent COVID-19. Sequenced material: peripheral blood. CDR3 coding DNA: TGTGCCAGCTCACCTACCGAACAGGTCACTGAAGCTTTCTTT. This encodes CASSPTEQVTEAFF.